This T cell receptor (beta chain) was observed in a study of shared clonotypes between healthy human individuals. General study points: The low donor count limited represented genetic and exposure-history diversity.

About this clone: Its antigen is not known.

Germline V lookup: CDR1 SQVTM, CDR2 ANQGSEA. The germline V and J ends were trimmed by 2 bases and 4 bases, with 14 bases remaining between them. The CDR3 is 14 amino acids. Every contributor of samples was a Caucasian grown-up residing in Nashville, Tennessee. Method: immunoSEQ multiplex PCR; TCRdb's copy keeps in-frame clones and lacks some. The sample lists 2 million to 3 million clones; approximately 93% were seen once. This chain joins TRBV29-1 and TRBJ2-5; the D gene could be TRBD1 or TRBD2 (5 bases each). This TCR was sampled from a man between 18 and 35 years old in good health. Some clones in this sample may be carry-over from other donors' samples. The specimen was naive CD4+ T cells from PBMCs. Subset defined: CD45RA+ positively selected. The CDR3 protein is CSVELSSGGETQYF. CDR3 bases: TGCAGCGTTGAATTAAGCTCTGGGGGAGAGACCCAGTACTTC.